One and the same sample provided the 19 T cell receptor beta chains below, sequenced in a study of lymphopenia after photon versus proton radiotherapy. Repertoires were generated with immunoSEQ multiplex PCR, while TCRdb's copy carries only in-frame clones and drops some. The repertoire holds roughly 22,000 clones, with over 80% as singletons. The sample consisted of peripheral blood, taken from a patient treated with proton-based radiotherapy. These receptors were obtained from a woman in her 70s with pancreatic cancer.

The chain carries TRBV5-1 and TRBJ1-4; 10 bases are a match to TRBD1. The CDR3 consists of 15 residues. Germline loops: CDR1 SGHRS, CDR2 YFSETQ. V was pared by 2 bases and J by 8 bases, with 6 bases of the junction left unmatched. CDR3 protein: CASSFRQGAREKLFF. CDR3 DNA sequence: TGCGCCAGCAGCTTCCGACAGGGGGCGCGGGAAAAACTGTTTTTT.

The rearrangement links TRBV10-1 to TRBJ2-7; TRBD2 matches 9 bases. Germline V gene lookup returns CDR1 WNHNN and CDR2 SYGVQD (reference sequence). V shed 8 bases, J shed 7 bases, and the junction held 9 bases outside the gene matches. CDR3 length: 13 residues. The CDR3 region has the DNA TGCGCCAGCCAAACTAGCGGGCCGAGGGAGCAGTACTTC. This encodes CASQTSGPREQYF.

J is TRBJ1-2 and V is TRBV6-1; the match to TRBD1 covers 7 bases. The V segment lost 7 bases and the J segment 4 bases; nucleotides outside the gene matches: 12. Per germline, CDR1 MNHNS and CDR2 SASEGT. The CDR3 loop spans 15 amino acids. CDR3 in amino acids: CASTLDLTGPYGYTF. As DNA, the CDR3 is TGTGCCAGCACACTCGACCTGACAGGGCCCTATGGCTACACCTTC.

The chain recombines TRBV6-5 with TRBJ1-1, with 8 bases fitting TRBD1. Looked up from germline, CDR1 is MNHEY and CDR2 is SVGAGI. This CDR3 is 15 amino acids long. V lost 6 bases, J lost 1 base, and 7 bases stayed unmatched. CDR3 sequence: CASRETTGENTEAFF. The CDR3 DNA follows: TGTGCCAGCAGGGAAACGACAGGGGAGAACACTGAAGCTTTCTTT.

V is TRBV29-1 and J is TRBJ2-4, with D uncertain. Germline loops: CDR1 SQVTM, CDR2 ANQGSEA. This CDR3 is 12 amino acids long. Between the trimmed V and J ends, which lost 6 bases and 6 bases, there was a span of 12 bases. CDR3 sequence reads: CSVLSGLNIQYF. The CDR3 DNA reads as TGCAGCGTGCTTTCCGGGCTAAACATTCAGTACTTC. The full variable domain, in which reference TRBV29-1 and TRBJ2-4 provide the parts outside the CDR3, is SAVISQKPSRDICQRGTSLTIQCQVDSQVTMMFWYRQQPGQSLTLIATANQGSEATYESGFVIDKFPISRPNLTFSTLTVSNMSPEDSSIYLCSVLSGLNIQYFGAGTRLSVL.

This clone was recorded once. The V and J genes are TRBV19 and TRBJ2-7; 9 bases map to TRBD1. After removal of 5 bases from V and 3 bases from J, the junction contained 5 bases not matched to a gene. Germline assignment: CDR1 LNHDA and CDR2 SQIVND (reference sequence). CDR3 length: 14 residues. The CDR3 protein is CASSGPGQGYEQYF. CDR3 bases: TGTGCCAGTAGTGGCCCGGGACAGGGCTACGAGCAGTACTTC.

The V call is TRBV5-1, the J call TRBJ2-1, with D maybe TRBD2 (5 bases). Germline V gene data show CDR1 as SGHRS and CDR2 as YFSETQ. V was shortened by 1 base and J by 7 bases, with 15 bases between the two germline ends. This CDR3 comprises 15 residues. CDR3 region: CASSLPRTPPNEQFF. The CDR3 coding sequence is TGCGCCAGCAGCTTGCCCAGGACTCCCCCTAATGAGCAGTTCTTC.

The rearrangement joins TRBV10-2 to TRBJ1-5, with 7 bases lining up with TRBD1. The CDR3 runs 12 residues. Germline trimming cut 9 bases from V and 5 bases from J; bases unmatched to any gene: 4. In germline, CDR1 is WSHSY, CDR2 SAAADI. CDR3 sequence: CASRTGDQPQHF. Here the CDR3 DNA reads TGCGCCAGTCGGACAGGCGATCAGCCCCAGCATTTT.

On this clone: One end of the junction varies from germline; a read error may be responsible. The J gene is TRBJ2-1, the V gene TRBV29-1; D unresolved. CDR1 SQVTM and CDR2 ANQGSEA come from the germline V gene. The CDR3 covers 17 residues. CDR3 protein: CSANTRPDFDIYTEQFF. CDR3 sequence (DNA): TGCAGCGCGAACACGCGTCCCGATTTCGATATTTACACTGAGCAGTTCTTC.

V and J are TRBV6-1 and TRBJ2-3; 13 bases map to TRBD2. V was clipped by 3 bases and J by 1 base; unmatched bases: 1. Germline assignment: CDR1 MNHNS and CDR2 SASEGT. The CDR3 is made up of 16 amino acids. CDR3 sequence: CASSDGLAGGTDTQYF. The CDR3 DNA is TGTGCCAGCAGTGATGGACTAGCGGGAGGCACAGATACGCAGTATTTT.

In its sample, this clone was seen once. The chain carries TRBV30 and TRBJ1-5; possibly TRBD1 for D (6 bases). The CDR3 runs to 13 residues. V shed 2 bases and J shed 5 bases, with 10 bases lying between them. The germline gives CDR1 GTSNPN, CDR2 SVGIG (reference sequence). The CDR3 nucleotides read TGTGCCTGGAGTCAGGGGTCGGATCAGCCCCAGCATTTT. Amino acids: CAWSQGSDQPQHF.

This clone was counted once. The V gene is TRBV19, the J gene TRBJ2-2; 7 bases fit TRBD2. From germline, CDR1 is LNHDA and CDR2 SQIVND (reference sequence). The CDR3 consists of 14 residues. After removal of 7 bases from V and 4 bases from J, the junction contained 6 bases not matched to a gene. CDR3 protein: CASMGLAATGELFF. In nucleotides, the CDR3 is TGTGCCAGTATGGGCCTAGCGGCCACCGGGGAGCTGTTTTTT. The complete variable domain, with remaining parts taken from reference TRBV19 and TRBJ2-2, reads DGGITQSPKYLFRKEGQNVTLSCEQNLNHDAMYWYRQDPGQGLRLIYYSQIVNDFQKGDIAEGYSVSREKKESFPLTVTSAQKNPTAFYLCASMGLAATGELFFGEGSRLTVL.

This clone turned up a few times. The CDR3 spells CASRARTSGNRADTQYF. Here the CDR3 DNA reads TGTGCCAGCAGGGCCCGGACTAGCGGGAATAGGGCAGATACGCAGTATTTT. This chain links TRBV28 with TRBJ2-3; 12 bases match TRBD2. Germline V gene data show CDR1 as MDHEN and CDR2 as SYDVKM. The CDR3 extends over 17 amino acids. V was clipped by 6 bases and J by 4 bases; unmatched bases: 11.

The gene calls are TRBV30 and TRBJ1-1; TRBD1 matches at 8 bases. Per germline, CDR1 GTSNPN and CDR2 SVGIG (reference sequence). The ends lost 0 bases at V and 2 bases at J; junction bases unmatched: 5. CDR3 length: 15 residues. The DNA of the CDR3 is TGTGCCTGGAGTGTAGTGACAGGGGTAAACACTGAAGCTTTCTTT. The encoded protein is CAWSVVTGVNTEAFF.

The V call is TRBV28, the J call TRBJ1-2; D not certain. This CDR3 contains 14 residues. Trimming cost V 3 bases and J 2 bases, with 10 bases left between them. Per germline, CDR1 MDHEN and CDR2 SYDVKM. CDR3 bases: TGTGCCAGCAGTTTCGATGCCAGGAACTATGGCTACACCTTC. Its translation: CASSFDARNYGYTF.

This clone has only one observation. The chain joins TRBV11-2 to TRBJ2-7; possible D gene TRBD2, 6 bases. CDR1 is SGHAT, CDR2 FQNNGV, per germline. There are 14 residues in the CDR3. Trimming stripped 0 bases from V and 3 bases from J, with 9 bases between. CDR3 residues: CASSLEAGSYEQYF. The CDR3 DNA reads TGTGCCAGCAGCTTAGAGGCGGGAAGCTACGAGCAGTACTTC. The whole variable domain, remainder taken from reference TRBV11-2 and TRBJ2-7, is EAGVAQSPRYKIIEKRQSVAFWCNPISGHATLYWYQQILGQGPKLLIQFQNNGVVDDSQLPKDRFSAERLKGVDSTLKIQPAKLEDSAVYLCASSLEAGSYEQYFGPGTRLTVT.

This clone was counted only a few times. CDR3 in DNA: TGTGCCAGCAGGGGGGAGGGGCATCAGCCCCAGCATTTT. The encoded protein is CASRGEGHQPQHF. This chain uses TRBV6-5 with TRBJ1-5, with TRBD1 as a possible D gene (5 bases). In germline, CDR1 is MNHEY, CDR2 SVGAGI. With 6 bases removed from V and 5 bases from J, the gap between germline ends came to 11 bases. This CDR3 is 13 amino acids long.

The V call is TRBV30, the J call TRBJ2-7, with D hard to call. With 1 base removed from V and 2 bases from J, the gap between germline ends came to 9 bases. The germline gives CDR1 GTSNPN, CDR2 SVGIG (reference sequence). The CDR3 spans 13 residues. In nucleotides, the CDR3 is TGTGCCTGGAGTGGGCAGCTGACCTACGAGCAGTACTTC. Translation: CAWSGQLTYEQYF.

The chain uses TRBV7-6 and TRBJ1-6, with D unresolved. Trimming left V 2 bases short and J 5 bases short, with 7 bases between. Germline CDR1 is SGHVS and CDR2 is FNYEAQ. The CDR3 has 14 residues. The CDR3 DNA reads TGTGCCAGCAGCTTATTGCCGGATAATTCACCCCTCCACTTT. It is translated as CASSLLPDNSPLHF.